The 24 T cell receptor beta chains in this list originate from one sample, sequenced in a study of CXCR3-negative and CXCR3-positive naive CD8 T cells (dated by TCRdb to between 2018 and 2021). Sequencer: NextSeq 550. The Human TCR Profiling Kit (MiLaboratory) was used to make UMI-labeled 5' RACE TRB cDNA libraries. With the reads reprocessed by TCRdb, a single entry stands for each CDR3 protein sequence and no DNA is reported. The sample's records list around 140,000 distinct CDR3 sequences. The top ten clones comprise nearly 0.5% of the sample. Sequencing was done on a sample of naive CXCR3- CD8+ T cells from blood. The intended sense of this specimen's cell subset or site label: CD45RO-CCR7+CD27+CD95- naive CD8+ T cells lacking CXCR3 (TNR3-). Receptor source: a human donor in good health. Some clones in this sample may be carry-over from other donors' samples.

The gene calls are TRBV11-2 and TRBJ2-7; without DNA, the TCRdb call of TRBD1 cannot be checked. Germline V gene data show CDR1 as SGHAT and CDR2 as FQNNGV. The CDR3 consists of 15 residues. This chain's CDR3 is CASRRDRGLSYEQYF.

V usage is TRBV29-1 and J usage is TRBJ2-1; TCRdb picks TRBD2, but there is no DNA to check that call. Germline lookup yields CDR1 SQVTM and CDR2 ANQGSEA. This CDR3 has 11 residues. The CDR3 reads CSVERDNEQFF.

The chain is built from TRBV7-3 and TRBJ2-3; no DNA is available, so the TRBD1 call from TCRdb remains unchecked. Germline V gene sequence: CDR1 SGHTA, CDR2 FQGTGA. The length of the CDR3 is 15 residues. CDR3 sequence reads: CASTSTGTSADTQYF.

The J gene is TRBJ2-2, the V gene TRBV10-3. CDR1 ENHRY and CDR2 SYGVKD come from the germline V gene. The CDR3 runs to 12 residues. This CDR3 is CAISEDPGELFF.

The chain's CDR3 is CASSATGTVEQYF. The V and J genes are TRBV5-4 and TRBJ2-7; TCRdb selects TRBD1, and the lack of DNA leaves this call unchecked. This CDR3 region has 13 residues. CDR1 SGHNT and CDR2 YYREEE come from the germline V gene (reference sequence).

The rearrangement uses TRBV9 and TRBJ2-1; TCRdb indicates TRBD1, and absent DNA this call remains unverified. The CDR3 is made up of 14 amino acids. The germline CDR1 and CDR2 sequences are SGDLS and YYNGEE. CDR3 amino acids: CASSVRAGAHEQFF.

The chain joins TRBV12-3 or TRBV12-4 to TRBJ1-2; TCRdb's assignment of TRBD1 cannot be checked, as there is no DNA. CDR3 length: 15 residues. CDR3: CASSLSVGGYYGYTF.

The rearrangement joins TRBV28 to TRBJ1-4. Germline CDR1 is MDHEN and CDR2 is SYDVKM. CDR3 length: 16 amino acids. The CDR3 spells CASSLSGAATNEKLFF.

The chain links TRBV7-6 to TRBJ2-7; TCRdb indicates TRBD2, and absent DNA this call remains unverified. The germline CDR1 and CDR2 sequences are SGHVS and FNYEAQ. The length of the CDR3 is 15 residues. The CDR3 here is CASSSTSGSSYEQYF.

The CDR3 protein is CASSSTWKGNGGTEAFF. J is TRBJ1-1 and V is TRBV12-3 or TRBV12-4; the D call of TRBD1 rests on TCRdb alone, since no DNA is present to check it. CDR3 size: 17 residues.

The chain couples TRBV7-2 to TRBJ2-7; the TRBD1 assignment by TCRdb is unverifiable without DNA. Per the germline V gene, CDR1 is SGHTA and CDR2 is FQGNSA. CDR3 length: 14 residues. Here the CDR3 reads CASSRRQASYEQYF.

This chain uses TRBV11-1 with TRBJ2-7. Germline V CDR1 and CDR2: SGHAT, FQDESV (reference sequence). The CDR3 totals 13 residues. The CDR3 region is CASRRGDPYEQYF.

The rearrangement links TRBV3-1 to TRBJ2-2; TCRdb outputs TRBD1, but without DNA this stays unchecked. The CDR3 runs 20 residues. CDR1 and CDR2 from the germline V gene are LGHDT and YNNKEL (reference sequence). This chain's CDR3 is CASSQAPNILGRTHLGELFF.

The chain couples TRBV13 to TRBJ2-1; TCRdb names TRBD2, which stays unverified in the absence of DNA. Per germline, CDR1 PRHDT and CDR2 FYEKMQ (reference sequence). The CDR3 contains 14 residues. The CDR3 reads CASSLQLTRGEQFF. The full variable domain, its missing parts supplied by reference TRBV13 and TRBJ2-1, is AAGVIQSPRHLIKEKRETATLKCYPIPRHDTVYWYQQGPGQDPQFLISFYEKMQSDKGSIPDRFSAQQFSDYHSELNMSSLELGDSALYFCASSLQLTRGEQFFGPGTRLTVL.

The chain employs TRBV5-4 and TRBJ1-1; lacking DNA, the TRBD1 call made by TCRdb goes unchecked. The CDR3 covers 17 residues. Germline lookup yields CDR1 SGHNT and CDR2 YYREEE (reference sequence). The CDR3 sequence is CASSPIGQGVIDTEAFF.

CDR3 sequence reads: CSAEGGDSYEQYF. The rearrangement links TRBV29-1 to TRBJ2-7. Per the germline V gene, CDR1 is SQVTM and CDR2 is ANQGSEA. The length of the CDR3 is 13 residues.

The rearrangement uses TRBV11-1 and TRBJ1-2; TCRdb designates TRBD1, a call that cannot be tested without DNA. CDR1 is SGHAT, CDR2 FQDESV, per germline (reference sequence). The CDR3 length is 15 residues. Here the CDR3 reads CASSLSPSGADGYTF.

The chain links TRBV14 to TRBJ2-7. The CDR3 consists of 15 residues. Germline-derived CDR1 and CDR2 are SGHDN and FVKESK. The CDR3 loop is CASSQDTESSYEQYF.

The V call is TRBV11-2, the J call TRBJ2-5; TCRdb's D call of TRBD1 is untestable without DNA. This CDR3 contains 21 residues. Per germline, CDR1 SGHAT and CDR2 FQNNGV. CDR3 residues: CASSLVGSRTGSGDRQETQYF.

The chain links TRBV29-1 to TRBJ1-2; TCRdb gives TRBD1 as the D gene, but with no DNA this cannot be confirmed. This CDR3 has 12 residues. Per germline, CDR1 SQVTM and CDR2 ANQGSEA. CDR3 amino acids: CSVEGLLEGYTF.

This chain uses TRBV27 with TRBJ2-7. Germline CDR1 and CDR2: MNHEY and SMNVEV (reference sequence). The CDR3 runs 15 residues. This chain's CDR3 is CASSLGEGSSYEQYF.

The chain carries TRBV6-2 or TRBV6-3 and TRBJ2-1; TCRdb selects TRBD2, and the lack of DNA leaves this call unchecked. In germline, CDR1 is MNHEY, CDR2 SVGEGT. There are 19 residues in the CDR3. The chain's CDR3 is CASSYPGLAGAHRGNEQFF.

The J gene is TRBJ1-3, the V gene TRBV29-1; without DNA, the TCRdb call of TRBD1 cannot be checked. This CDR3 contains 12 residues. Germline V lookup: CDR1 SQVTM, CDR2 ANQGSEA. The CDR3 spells CSVTGDGNTIYF.

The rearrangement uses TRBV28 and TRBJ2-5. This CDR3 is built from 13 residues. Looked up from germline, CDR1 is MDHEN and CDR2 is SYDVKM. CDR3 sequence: CASSLVSRETQYF. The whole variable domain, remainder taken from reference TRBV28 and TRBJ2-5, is DVKVTQSSRYLVKRTGEKVFLECVQDMDHENMFWYRQDPGLGLRLIYFSYDVKMKEKGDIPEGYSVSREKKERFSLILESASTNQTSMYLCASSLVSRETQYFGPGTRLLVL.